The rows below give T cell receptor beta chains drawn from one sample of a study of blood T cell repertoires in COVID-19. Assay used: immunoSEQ multiplex PCR; TCRdb lists only in-frame clones, some missing. The sample has about 130,000 clones, 80% to 90% seen once. Input material: PBMCs or T cells enriched from blood (not recorded which). The receptors originated from a man between 35 and 55 years old with acute COVID-19. Both conserved end residues are part of each CDR3. Each record gives: V gene, CDR3 length, CDR3 protein.

TRBV5-1 16 CASSLHGDKGQNTIYF
TRBV7-3 16 CASSRLARGDTNIQYF
TRBV6-2/TRBV6-3 12 CASSWTGDEQYF
TRBV7-8 16 CASKPGEGTGPQPQHF
TRBV19 13 CASNTGFNSPLHF
TRBV12-3/TRBV12-4 11 CASSSGNGYTF
TRBV5-8 16 CASSFLAGTGSYEQYF
TRBV5-1 16 CASSLGTSGTAYEQYF
TRBV6-6 14 CASSWDTPLFGLHF
TRBV3-1/TRBV3-2 15 CASSQAGSWNTEAFF